Sequencing of this T cell receptor beta chain was carried out in a study of T cell responses to AZD1222 COVID-19 vaccine. General study results and limits: CD4 TCRs associated with vaccination spanned spike, dominating at 160-218 and 743-854.

Of note for this clone: Its antigen is unknown.

Produced via immunoSEQ multiplex PCR; TCRdb's table is partial and in-frame only. The table includes some 200,000 clones, roughly 94% detected once. The CDR3 is made up of 17 amino acids. Trimming shortened V by 0 bases and J by 0 bases, and 15 bases separated the two germline ends. Germline V lookup: CDR1 WNHNN, CDR2 SYGVQD (reference sequence). This receptor was taken from an adult who received the MenACWY meningococcal vaccine as a control. This sample comprised peripheral blood, obtained 28 days after the second dose of the MenACWY control vaccine. The V call is TRBV10-1, the J call TRBJ2-7; D not resolved. The CDR3: CASSESETYRSSYEQYF. CDR3 in DNA: TGCGCCAGCAGTGAGTCTGAGACGTACCGCAGCTCCTACGAGCAGTACTTC.